A selection of T cell receptor beta chains follows, all from one sample in a study of response to subunit inactivated influenza vaccine. Each CDR3 protein is one row after TCRdb ran MiXCR on the RT-PCR reads. The sample records around 530,000 distinct CDR3 sequences, 16% being singletons. This sample comprised CD4+ T cells sorted from PBMCs, obtained about 23 months after vaccination. The receptors shown here come from a man in his fifties or sixties who received an inactivated influenza vaccine. Both conserved end residues are part of each CDR3. A D gene is named only where the DNA matches it firmly. Size tells how often a clone was seen (once, few, many) or the class of an expanded clone, and some rows leave it out.

v_call	clone_size	d_call	j_call	cdr3_aa	cdr3_nt
TRBV5-1	few	.	TRBJ2-5	CASSPISRETQYF	TGCGCCAGCAGCCCAATTTCTAGGGAGACCCAGTACTTC
TRBV20-1	few	TRBD1	TRBJ2-7	CSSFTGARGQYF	TGCAGTTCTTTTACAGGGGCCCGCGGGCAGTACTTC
TRBV20-1	few	.	TRBJ2-3	CSAASSADTQYF	TGCAGTGCGGCGTCTAGCGCGGATACGCAGTATTTT
TRBV30	.	.	TRBJ2-7	CAWSGQQGGYEQYF	TGTGCCTGGAGCGGACAACAGGGAGGCTACGAGCAGTACTTC
TRBV20-1	.	.	TRBJ2-1	CSARKLGMNNEQFF	TGCAGTGCTAGGAAACTAGGAATGAACAATGAGCAGTTCTTC
TRBV9	.	.	TRBJ2-3	CASSAPTPTDTQYF	TGTGCCAGCAGCGCTCCTACTCCCACAGATACGCAGTATTTT
TRBV4-3	.	.	TRBJ2-5	CASSQVYSREETQYF	TGCGCCAGCAGCCAAGTTTATAGCAGGGAGGAGACCCAGTACTTC
TRBV25-1	.	TRBD1	TRBJ2-1	CASSESWGGQGDNEQFF	TGTGCCAGCAGTGAATCTTGGGGGGGACAGGGGGACAATGAGCAGTTCTTC
TRBV12-3/TRBV12-4	few	TRBD1	TRBJ2-2	CASSPDGTGNTGELFF	TGTGCCAGCAGCCCTGACGGGACAGGAAACACCGGGGAGCTGTTTTTT
TRBV3-1	few	.	TRBJ1-1	CASSQVQDLAFF	TGTGCCAGCAGCCAAGTCCAGGACCTGGCTTTCTTT
TRBV5-5	.	.	TRBJ2-3	CASSLRQGPRDTQYF	TGTGCCAGCAGCTTGCGGCAGGGTCCGCGAGATACGCAGTATTTT
TRBV25-1	few	.	TRBJ2-3	CASSELTEPSTDTQYF	TGTGCCAGCAGTGAATTAACAGAACCTAGCACAGATACGCAGTATTTT
TRBV9	.	.	TRBJ2-5	CASSPTPGREQETQYF	TGTGCCAGCAGCCCTACGCCAGGACGGGAGCAAGAGACCCAGTACTTC
TRBV6-5	few	.	TRBJ1-4	CASSYRGRINEKLFF	TGTGCCAGCAGTTACCGGGGACGGATTAATGAAAAACTGTTTTTT
TRBV6-1	.	TRBD1	TRBJ1-5	CASSLTQGGTQPQHF	TGTGCCAGCAGCCTTACCCAGGGGGGGACTCAGCCCCAGCATTTT
TRBV10-3	few	TRBD1	TRBJ1-1	CAISELPGQGVNTEAFF	TGTGCCATCAGTGAGCTACCGGGACAGGGGGTGAACACTGAAGCTTTCTTT
TRBV2	.	TRBD1	TRBJ1-4	CASQGGPDEKLFF	TGTGCCAGCCAGGGGGGGCCTGATGAAAAACTGTTTTTT
TRBV5-1	many	TRBD1	TRBJ2-7	CASSREGQSYEQYF	TGCGCCAGCAGCCGAGAGGGACAGAGCTACGAGCAGTACTTC
TRBV7-2	many	.	TRBJ2-5	CASSLAVTQYF	TGTGCCAGCAGCTTAGCGGTAACCCAGTACTTC
TRBV7-2	few	.	TRBJ1-5	CASSSTRDQPQHF	TGTGCCAGCAGCTCCACTAGGGATCAGCCCCAGCATTTT
TRBV28	.	.	TRBJ2-7	CASSLGQASYEQYF	TGTGCCAGCAGTTTGGGCCAGGCCTCCTACGAGCAGTACTTC
TRBV5-5	.	.	TRBJ1-1	CASSLGGSTEAFF	TGTGCCAGCAGCTTGGGAGGGAGTACTGAAGCTTTCTTT
TRBV7-8	.	.	TRBJ2-7	CASSRGRGEGSYEQYF	TGTGCCAGCAGCCGGGGAAGGGGTGAGGGCTCCTACGAGCAGTACTTC
TRBV5-1	few	.	TRBJ2-2	CASRSPGRQITGELFF	TGCGCCAGCAGAAGCCCGGGACGACAAATCACCGGGGAGCTGTTTTTT
TRBV6-2/TRBV6-3	.	TRBD2	TRBJ2-1	CASSIPGGVYNEQFF	TGTGCCAGCAGTATACCGGGGGGTGTTTACAATGAGCAGTTCTTC
TRBV20-1	few	.	TRBJ2-5	CSASNLGLPETQYF	TGCAGTGCTAGTAATTTGGGACTCCCAGAGACCCAGTACTTC
TRBV25-1	many	.	TRBJ2-3	CASSMKGGSQSDTQYF	TGTGCCAGCAGTATGAAAGGAGGCAGTCAGTCGGATACGCAGTATTTT
TRBV6-5	.	.	TRBJ1-3	CASSYTVATGNTIYF	TGTGCCAGCAGTTACACAGTCGCTACTGGAAACACCATATATTTT
TRBV4-3	many	.	TRBJ1-1	CASSQSARGNTEAFF	TGCGCCAGCAGCCAATCGGCTCGGGGGAACACTGAAGCTTTCTTT
TRBV18	.	TRBD2	TRBJ2-7	CASSPRAGGNYEQYF	TGTGCCAGCTCACCACGAGCGGGAGGTAATTACGAGCAGTACTTC
TRBV15	.	TRBD1	TRBJ2-1	CATSRDGDRVDEQFF	TGTGCCACCAGCAGAGATGGTGACAGGGTCGATGAGCAGTTCTTC